The 25 T cell receptor beta chains listed next were all sequenced from one sample in a study of CD8+ T cells in alopecia areata. cDNA serving as the sequencing template came from extracted, reverse transcribed RNA. Produced via immunoSEQ multiplex PCR; TCRdb's table is partial and in-frame only. This sample includes some 110,000 clones with no singletons; its ten biggest clones take up roughly a fifth. The sample taken for sequencing was lesional skin. Every receptor here comes from a C3H/HeJ mouse with alopecia areata. The strain is characterized by the MHC haplotype H2-k.

This clone occurred a few times. Here the gene names and germline are mouse. The read comes to an end 4 residues before the CDR3 does, leaving the germline J gene to fill in the end. The gene calls are TRBV13-3 and TRBJ1-2; tentative D call: TRBD1 (6 bases). Germline CDR1 and CDR2: NNHDY and SYVADS. This CDR3 region has 13 residues. This CDR3 is CASSDPPGVDYTF. The DNA read from the CDR3 is TGTGCCAGCAGTGATCCACCAGGGGTC.

This clone has a count of ten or more. At residue 15, TCRdb's protein is not the same as the translated DNA, so the protein here was read from the DNA. Gene and germline names: mouse. The read terminates 3 residues ahead of where the CDR3 ends, so the germline J gene completes it. The J gene is TRBJ1-6, the V gene TRBV13-3, with 11 nucleotides matching TRBD1. TRBJ1-6 is labeled an ORF, and its function is uncertain. CDR3 length: 18 amino acids. J was trimmed by 3 bases and V by 4 bases; bases with no gene match: 9. CDR1 and CDR2 from the germline V gene are NNHDY and SYVADS. The CDR3 bases that were read are TGTGCCAGCAGTCCTCTCCTCGGGACAGGGGGCTATAATTCGCCC. Its protein is CASSPLLGTGGYNSP. The whole CDR3 sequence reads CASSPLLGTGGYNSPLYF.

This clone was observed a handful of times. Germline and genes: mouse. The missing CDR3 end, 4 residues past where the read stops, is filled in from the germline J gene. V is TRBV13-1 and J is TRBJ1-4, with D perhaps matching TRBD1 (6 bases). CDR1 NSHNY and CDR2 SYGAGN come from the germline V gene. V was trimmed by 0 bases and J by 3 bases, leaving 12 bases between them. The CDR3 has 16 amino acids. The CDR3 is CASSDAPGAPNERLFF. CDR3 bases read: TGTGCCAGCAGTGATGCTCCAGGGGCCCCCAACGAA.

Remarks on this clone: Gene names and germline match the mouse. The read gets to within 4 residues of the CDR3 end, and the germline J gene fills in the rest. The genes are TRBV14 and TRBJ2-7; 7 nucleotides match TRBD2. CDR3 size: 14 residues. The ends lost 5 bases at V and 3 bases at J; junction bases unmatched: 8. Per germline, CDR1 SGHDT and CDR2 FRDEAV. Partial CDR3 DNA: TGTGCCAGCAGCCTCCGAACTGGGGACTAT. Its translation: CASSLRTGDY. Given in full, the CDR3 is CASSLRTGDYEQYF.

This clone was observed a handful of times. TCRdb's protein does not match the DNA translation at residue 12; the protein provided is translated from the DNA. Mouse names are used for the genes. The read terminates 3 residues ahead of where the CDR3 ends, so the germline J gene completes it. V and J are TRBV13-1 and TRBJ1-6; no firm D call. TRBJ1-6 has ORF status, its function being uncertain. V was pared by 5 bases and J by 0 bases, with 9 bases between. CDR3 size: 15 residues. CDR1 and CDR2 from the germline V gene are NSHNY and SYGAGN. CDR3 DNA, as far as it was read: TGTGCCAGCAGACCTCAGAATTCCTATAATTCGCCC. Translating gives CASRPQNSYNSP. The whole CDR3 sequence reads CASRPQNSYNSPLYF.

The sample holds a few counts of this clone. The genes and germline here are from mouse. The read stops 4 residues short of the end of the CDR3; the missing end is completed from the germline J gene. The gene calls are TRBV1 and TRBJ2-5, with TRBD2 matching over 7 bases. This CDR3 is 16 amino acids long. Germline lookup yields CDR1 NSQYPW and CDR2 LRSPGD (reference sequence). Trimming removed 2 bases from V and 0 bases from J; junction bases left unmatched: 5. The covered CDR3 bases are TGCACCTGCAGTGCACAGACTGGGCTTAACCAAGAC. Amino acid sequence: CTCSAQTGLNQD. The complete CDR3 reads CTCSAQTGLNQDTQYF.

On this clone itself: Each gene name is a mouse one. Read data end 4 residues before the CDR3 end; the end is taken from the germline J gene. The chain joins TRBV13-1 to TRBJ2-3; TRBD1 matches 10 bases. With 2 bases clipped from V and 3 bases from J, the junction kept 3 bases outside the gene matches. The CDR3 is 15 residues long. Germline assignment: CDR1 NSHNY and CDR2 SYGAGN. This chain's CDR3 is CASSEGQGWAETLYF. Partial CDR3 DNA: TGTGCCAGCAGTGAGGGACAGGGGTGGGCAGAA.

Worth noting for this clone: All gene names here are mouse names. The CDR3 end is not reached by the read, which stops 4 residues before it; the germline J gene fills it in. The rearrangement joins TRBV5 to TRBJ2-7; TRBD2 aligns across 9 bases. The V and J ends lost 0 bases and 3 bases, in that order; junction bases with no gene match: 3. From germline, CDR1 is LGHNA and CDR2 YNLKQL (reference sequence). The CDR3 sequence is 15 residues long. CDR3 bases read: TGTGCCAGCAGCCAAGATTGGGGGGGCAGCTAT. Amino acids: CASSQDWGGSY. The entire CDR3 is CASSQDWGGSYEQYF.

This clone has a handful of counts. The database protein in TCRdb disagrees with the DNA translation at residue 7; the sequence shown here was translated from the DNA. Mouse gene names and germline throughout. Read sequence stops 3 residues before the CDR3 end, and the germline J gene provides the missing end. The chain recombines TRBV13-1 with TRBJ1-6; D gene uncertain. TRBJ1-6 has ORF status, its function being uncertain. The germline V and J ends were trimmed by 7 bases and 7 bases, with 3 bases remaining between them. This CDR3 has 10 residues. Germline-derived CDR1 and CDR2 are NSHNY and SYGAGN. The CDR3 sequence: CASLNSPLYF. Partial CDR3 DNA: TGTGCCAGCCTCAATTCGCCC.

As for this clone: The gene symbols are mouse symbols. The CDR3 goes on 4 residues after the read ends, and that part is filled in from the germline J gene. The rearrangement uses TRBV13-3 and TRBJ1-4, with a tentative D call TRBD1 (6 bases). Trimming stripped 6 bases from V and 5 bases from J, with 14 bases between. This CDR3 is 14 amino acids long. CDR1 is NNHDY, CDR2 SYVADS, per germline. CDR3: CASTGTNKNERLFF. CDR3 bases read: TGTGCCAGCACCGGGACAAACAAAAACGAA.

Points on this clone: Gene names refer to mouse genes. The read stops 4 residues short of the end of the CDR3; the missing end is completed from the germline J gene. V and J are TRBV1 and TRBJ1-1; D perhaps matches TRBD1 (5 bases). Between the trimmed V and J ends, which lost 3 bases and 1 base, there was a span of 9 bases. Germline CDR1 NSQYPW, CDR2 LRSPGD (reference sequence). The CDR3 runs 14 residues. The CDR3 here is CTCSAKTGNTEVFF. The covered CDR3 bases are TGCACCTGCAGTGCCAAAACAGGGAACACA.

Ten or more counts support this clone. Any gene name here is a mouse gene name. Coverage ceases 4 residues before the CDR3 finishes, and the germline J gene fills in the end. The rearrangement joins TRBV13-3 to TRBJ1-4; 7 bases are a match to TRBD1. Germline V lookup: CDR1 NNHDY, CDR2 SYVADS. After removal of 0 bases from V and 0 bases from J, the junction contained 2 bases not matched to a gene. The CDR3 runs to 16 residues. The DNA read from the CDR3 is TGTGCCAGCAGTGATGGGGACAGAATTTCCAACGAA. It encodes CASSDGDRISNE. The whole CDR3 region reads CASSDGDRISNERLFF.

Remarks on this clone: Gene names are the mouse ones. The read is 4 residues too short to cover the CDR3 end, so that end is filled in from the germline J gene. V gene TRBV13-1 combines with J gene TRBJ2-3, with D possibly TRBD2 on 6 matching bases. The CDR3 totals 14 residues. V was cut by 5 bases and J by 1 base, with 11 bases left in between. From germline, CDR1 is NSHNY and CDR2 SYGAGN. The sequenced CDR3 bases are TGTGCCAGCAGGGGGGGTGGAGGTGCAGAA. Its protein is CASRGGGGAE. The complete CDR3 reads CASRGGGGAETLYF.

This clone was seen only a few times. Mouse names are used for the genes. From the germline J gene comes the end of the CDR3, since the read stops 4 residues before it. The V call is TRBV13-1, the J call TRBJ2-3; 8 nucleotides agree with TRBD1. The CDR3 has 14 amino acids. Germline trimming cut 4 bases from V and 3 bases from J; bases unmatched to any gene: 4. Germline lookup yields CDR1 NSHNY and CDR2 SYGAGN. The covered CDR3 bases are TGTGCCAGCAGTCTGGGACAGGCGGCAGAA. It encodes CASSLGQAAE. Given in full, the CDR3 is CASSLGQAAETLYF.

Concerning this clone: The listed genes are named as in mouse. The CDR3 extends 4 residues past the end of the read, so its final part is completed from the germline J gene. The rearrangement links TRBV13-3 to TRBJ2-2; tentatively, D is TRBD1 (6 bases). Trimming pared 5 bases from V and 2 bases from J, leaving 10 bases between. The germline CDR1 and CDR2 sequences are NNHDY and SYVADS. This CDR3 spans 14 amino acids. CDR3 protein: CASRDSLNTGQLYF. The CDR3 bases that were read are TGTGCCAGCAGGGACAGTCTTAACACCGGG.

This clone was counted only a few times. Gene and germline names: mouse. Read data end 4 residues before the CDR3 end; the end is taken from the germline J gene. This chain links TRBV17 with TRBJ1-1, with TRBD1 as a possible D gene (6 bases). CDR1 is MNHDT and CDR2 is YYDKIL in the germline V gene. V was clipped by 1 base and J by 0 bases, with 9 bases between them. The CDR3 spans 15 residues. CDR3 amino acids: CASSRGRGANTEVFF. The sequenced CDR3 bases are TGTGCTAGCAGTAGAGGCAGGGGAGCAAACACA.

Comments on this clone: Gene names refer to mouse genes. Read data end 4 residues before the CDR3 end; the end is taken from the germline J gene. The V and J genes are TRBV13-2 and TRBJ2-4; TRBD2 matches 8 bases. Germline V gene data show CDR1 as NNHNN and CDR2 as SYGAGS (reference sequence). V gave up 3 bases and J gave up 0 bases; unmatched junction bases: 3. The CDR3 has 15 amino acids. CDR3 amino acids: CASGGLGFSQNTLYF. The covered CDR3 bases are TGTGCCAGCGGTGGACTGGGGTTTAGTCAAAAC.

In the case of this clone: Gene names are the mouse ones. The read halts 4 residues ahead of the CDR3 end, with the missing end drawn from the germline J gene. V gene TRBV13-2 combines with J gene TRBJ2-1; TRBD2 agrees at 12 bases. This CDR3 is 15 amino acids long. Germline V gene lookup returns CDR1 NNHNN and CDR2 SYGAGS (reference sequence). Trimming at V came to 2 bases and at J to 5 bases, leaving 2 bases not matched to a gene. Here the CDR3 reads CASGEGLGGDAEQFF. The covered CDR3 bases are TGTGCCAGCGGTGAGGGACTGGGGGGAGATGCT.

This clone was detected ten times or more. Gene and germline names: mouse. The CDR3 end is not reached by the read, which stops 4 residues before it; the germline J gene fills it in. This chain joins TRBV13-3 and TRBJ2-7, with TRBD1 matching 9 bases. Germline-derived CDR1 and CDR2 are NNHDY and SYVADS. The CDR3 loop spans 14 amino acids. The CDR3 sequence: CASSDSDRGDEQYF. The CDR3 DNA, read in part, is TGTGCCAGCAGTGACTCGGACAGGGGAGAT.

With respect to this clone: Germline and genes: mouse. CDR3 sequence: CASSDWDNTNSDYTF. The part of the CDR3 DNA that was read is TGTGCCAGCAGTGATTGGGACAATACAAACTCC. The V gene is TRBV13-3, the J gene TRBJ1-2; maybe TRBD1 (6 bases). The CDR3 goes on 4 residues after the read ends, and that part is filled in from the germline J gene. CDR1 is NNHDY and CDR2 is SYVADS in the germline V gene. Trimming took 1 base from V and 0 from J, leaving 10 bases between them. There are 15 residues in the CDR3.

This clone showed up just a few times. Genes and germline are mouse. The read ends 4 residues shy of where the CDR3 ends; the end is completed using the germline J gene. This chain uses TRBV1 with TRBJ1-4, with D perhaps TRBD1 (6 bases). V lost 0 bases and J lost 4, with 12 bases in between. CDR3 size: 16 residues. CDR1 NSQYPW and CDR2 LRSPGD come from the germline V gene (reference sequence). The covered CDR3 bases are TGCACCTGCAGTGCAGAGGACGGGACAATCAACGAA. Protein product: CTCSAEDGTINE. The full CDR3 is CTCSAEDGTINERLFF.

This clone turned up a few times. Mouse germline and gene names are used. Coverage ceases 4 residues before the CDR3 finishes, and the germline J gene fills in the end. The rearrangement joins TRBV13-3 to TRBJ2-3; 8 bases align to TRBD2. CDR3 length equals 15 residues. J was trimmed by 0 bases and V by 5 bases; bases with no gene match: 5. The germline V gene has CDR1 NNHDY and CDR2 SYVADS. The CDR3 reads CASSRLGPSAETLYF. Incomplete CDR3 DNA: TGTGCCAGCAGCCGACTGGGGCCTAGTGCAGAA.

Points on this clone: Gene names follow the mouse nomenclature. Read sequence stops 4 residues before the CDR3 end, and the germline J gene provides the missing end. The gene calls are TRBV1 and TRBJ2-3; 9 bases fit TRBD1. The CDR3 contains 16 residues. From germline, CDR1 is NSQYPW and CDR2 LRSPGD (reference sequence). The J segment lost 2 bases and the V segment lost 0 bases, leaving 3 bases of the junction unmatched. The CDR3 here is CTCSADDRGNAETLYF. Partial CDR3 DNA: TGCACCTGCAGTGCAGATGACAGGGGGAATGCAGAA. The full variable domain, with the rest looked up from reference TRBV1 and TRBJ2-3, is VTLLEQNPRWRLVPRGQAVNLRCILKNSQYPWMSWYQQDLQKQLQWLFTLRSPGDKEVKSLPGADYLATRVTDTELRLQVANMSQGRTLYCTCSADDRGNAETLYFGSGTRLTVL.

The table lists this clone with a few counts. These gene names are mouse names. CDR3 amino acids: CTCRGGAQNTLYF. CDR3 DNA, as far as it was read: TGCACCTGCAGAGGGGGGGCGCAAAAC. J is TRBJ2-4 and V is TRBV1; 8 bases are a match to TRBD2. The missing CDR3 end, 4 residues past where the read stops, is filled in from the germline J gene. There are 13 residues in the CDR3. Germline CDR1 and CDR2: NSQYPW and LRSPGD (reference sequence). The junction had 2 bases not matched to a gene; V was cut back by 6 bases and J by 3 bases.

Regarding this clone: The listed TCRdb protein conflicts with the DNA translation at residue 12, and the protein shown is translated directly from the DNA. The gene names given are mouse names. The read gets to within 3 residues of the CDR3 end, and the germline J gene fills in the rest. V gene TRBV13-3 combines with J gene TRBJ1-6, with D possibly being TRBD1 (6 bases). TRBJ1-6 is classed as an ORF, of uncertain function. Germline V gene data show CDR1 as NNHDY and CDR2 as SYVADS. This CDR3 is built from 15 residues. The ends were cut back, 4 bases at V and 7 bases at J, with 15 bases in the middle. The part of the CDR3 DNA that was read is TGTGCCAGCAGTCCCTCACAGGGCGGCAATTCGCCC. Its translation is CASSPSQGGNSP. The full CDR3 is CASSPSQGGNSPLYF.